These 25 T cell receptor beta chains originate from one sample sequenced in a study of CD8 T cells in Susac syndrome. An amount of RNA that ranged from roughly 0.45 to 1 ug was reverse transcribed with random hexamers. TCRdb ran MiXCR on the immunoSEQ multiplex PCR reads and lists one entry per CDR3 protein. The sample shows 45,000 or so distinct CDR3 sequences, 90% to 95% of them seen only once. The sequenced sample consisted of CD8+ T cells from PBMCs. These receptors came from a human donor in good health.

The table lists this clonotype with a few counts. The chain joins TRBV3-1 to TRBJ1-5, with D possibly TRBD1 on 6 matching bases. Germline V CDR1 and CDR2: LGHDT, YNNKEL (reference sequence). The V end lost 5 bases, the J end lost 2 bases, and 10 bases lay between the germline ends. The CDR3 consists of 14 residues. In DNA form, the CDR3 reads TGTGCCAGCAGCTTACAGGGCGGCAATCAGCCCCAGCATTTT. Its protein is CASSLQGGNQPQHF.

This chain uses TRBV5-1 with TRBJ2-7; 11 bases fit TRBD2. The junction had 6 bases not matched to a gene; V was cut back by 4 bases and J by 0 bases. The CDR3 contains 16 residues. Per the germline V gene, CDR1 is SGHRS and CDR2 is YFSETQ. CDR3 protein: CASSGTSGRSSYEQYF. DNA of the CDR3: TGCGCCAGCAGCGGGACTAGCGGTCGAAGCTCCTACGAGCAGTACTTC.

The chain joins TRBV29-1 to TRBJ2-3; D gene unclear. The germline CDR1 and CDR2 sequences are SQVTM and ANQGSEA. The CDR3 spans 12 residues. V was trimmed by 5 bases and J by 6 bases, leaving 12 bases between them. DNA of the CDR3: TGCAGCGTTCTACAGTCTTCGGATACGCAGTATTTT. Protein sequence: CSVLQSSDTQYF.

This rearrangement joins TRBV29-1 to TRBJ1-2; the match to TRBD1 covers 9 bases. The germline CDR1 and CDR2 sequences are SQVTM and ANQGSEA. V lost 6 bases and J lost 3; bases outside the gene matches: 5. CDR3 size: 13 residues. This CDR3 is CSVPGQGDYGYTF. DNA for the CDR3: TGCAGCGTACCGGGACAGGGAGACTATGGCTACACCTTC.

The chain recombines TRBV11-2 with TRBJ2-1; 11 positions match TRBD2. Unmatched junction bases numbered 5, after V lost 0 bases and J lost 7 bases. Germline V gene sequence: CDR1 SGHAT, CDR2 FQNNGV. The length of the CDR3 is 16 residues. The CDR3 sequence: CASSLELAGVINEQFF. The DNA of the CDR3 is TGTGCCAGCAGCTTAGAACTAGCGGGAGTCATTAATGAGCAGTTCTTC.

This clonotype has a single count. V usage is TRBV15 and J usage is TRBJ2-7, with D tentatively TRBD2 (5 bases). CDR1 LNHNV and CDR2 YYDKDF come from the germline V gene (reference sequence). There are 14 residues in the CDR3. Deletions cut 0 bases from V and 7 bases from J, with 13 bases between. In DNA, the CDR3 is TGTGCCACCAGCAGAGAGTCCCTCGGGGAGGAGCAGTACTTC. This translates into CATSRESLGEEQYF.

This chain joins TRBV29-1 and TRBJ2-4; no definite D call. The CDR3 has 9 residues. Germline V lookup: CDR1 SQVTM, CDR2 ANQGSEA. V was cut by 6 bases and J by 6 bases, with 3 bases left in between. This chain's CDR3 is CSVANIQYF. The CDR3 nucleotides are TGCAGCGTCGCAAACATTCAGTACTTC.

This chain connects TRBV4-1 to TRBJ2-7; D gene unclear. Germline CDR1 is MGHRA and CDR2 is YSYEKL. The CDR3 covers 14 residues. V lost 3 bases, J lost 0 bases, and 9 bases lay in between. CDR3 in amino acids: CASSQGTNSYEQYF. CDR3 nucleotide sequence: TGCGCCAGCAGCCAGGGCACTAACTCCTACGAGCAGTACTTC.

The genes are TRBV5-1 and TRBJ2-7; no definite D call. From germline, CDR1 is SGHRS and CDR2 YFSETQ. Between the trimmed V and J ends, which lost 0 bases and 2 bases, there was a span of 9 bases. This CDR3 comprises 14 residues. The DNA for the CDR3 is TGCGCCAGCAGCTTGGATCAGATCACCTACGAGCAGTACTTC. Residues: CASSLDQITYEQYF.

J is TRBJ2-7 and V is TRBV27; D gene unclear. V was cut by 0 bases and J by 0 bases, with 12 bases left in between. Germline lookup yields CDR1 MNHEY and CDR2 SMNVEV (reference sequence). CDR3 length: 16 amino acids. The CDR3 sequence: CASSLSGSRSSYEQYF. The CDR3 DNA follows: TGTGCCAGCAGTTTATCGGGTAGCAGATCCTCCTACGAGCAGTACTTC.

This chain joins TRBV28 and TRBJ2-1; 9 bases agree with TRBD1. The CDR3 has 15 residues. With V trimmed by 4 bases and J by 10 bases, 11 bases remained unmatched. Germline V lookup: CDR1 MDHEN, CDR2 SYDVKM. Here the CDR3 DNA reads TGTGCCAGCAGTTCCCCGGGACAGGGCCGGAGGGAGCAGTTCTTC. It codes for CASSSPGQGRREQFF.

This chain links TRBV7-2 with TRBJ2-1; TRBD1 aligns across 11 bases. Per germline, CDR1 SGHTA and CDR2 FQGNSA. J lost 8 bases, V lost 2 bases, and 5 bases had no gene match. CDR3 length: 15 amino acids. The chain's CDR3 is CASSLWGQGGDEQFF. CDR3 sequence (DNA): TGTGCCAGCAGCTTATGGGGACAGGGGGGCGATGAGCAGTTCTTC.

The chain uses TRBV13 and TRBJ2-7, with D possibly TRBD1 on 6 matching bases. V lost 5 bases to trimming and J lost 5 bases, with 13 bases between them. The germline V gene encodes CDR1 PRHDT and CDR2 FYEKMQ (reference sequence). The CDR3 loop spans 13 amino acids. CDR3 region: CASSHSTGNEQYF. CDR3 in DNA: TGTGCCAGCAGCCACTCAACAGGGAACGAGCAGTACTTC.

This chain links TRBV6-5 with TRBJ2-5; TRBD1 aligns across 7 bases. Losses at the gene ends were 3 bases for V and 4 bases for J; bases not matched to a gene: 8. Germline V gene data show CDR1 as MNHEY and CDR2 as SVGAGI. CDR3 length: 15 amino acids. This CDR3 is CASSYRDSIGETQYF. The DNA of the CDR3 is TGTGCCAGCAGTTATCGGGACAGCATTGGAGAGACCCAGTACTTC.

This chain connects TRBV4-1 to TRBJ2-2, with D uncertain. Trimming pared 4 bases from V and 4 bases from J, leaving 10 bases between. This CDR3 comprises 14 residues. The germline gives CDR1 MGHRA, CDR2 YSYEKL. CDR3 DNA sequence: TGCGCCAGCAGCCTAGCCCTCGGCACCGGGGAGCTGTTTTTT. As protein: CASSLALGTGELFF.

The V gene is TRBV29-1, the J gene TRBJ2-5; 13 bases agree with TRBD2. CDR3 size: 15 residues. V dropped 5 bases and J dropped 2; count of bases not matched to a gene: 5. The V gene's germline CDR1 is SQVTM and CDR2 ANQGSEA. The CDR3 DNA is TGCAGCGTTAACCCGGGACTAGCGGGGCAAGAGACCCAGTACTTC. This translates into CSVNPGLAGQETQYF.

As for this clonotype: The junction differs from germline at one of its ends, possibly a read error. This chain joins TRBV27 and TRBJ2-1; 9 bases match TRBD2. CDR3 length equals 17 residues. Per the germline V gene, CDR1 is MNHEY and CDR2 is SMNVEV (reference sequence). CDR3 bases: TGTGCCAGCAGTCCAGATCTGCTGCGGGAGGGAGGGGGTGAGCAGTCCTTC. It translates to CASSPDLLREGGGEQSF.

The rearrangement uses TRBV30 and TRBJ2-1, with D possibly being TRBD2 (6 bases). The CDR3 has 12 amino acids. CDR1 is GTSNPN, CDR2 SVGIG, per germline (reference sequence). Trimming took off 6 bases at V and 4 bases at J, with 10 bases between the two ends. As DNA, the CDR3 is TGTGCCTGTCGGGGGTTATACAATGAGCAGTTCTTC. Its protein is CACRGLYNEQFF.

This chain links TRBV15 with TRBJ2-6, with 7 bases matching TRBD1. The CDR3 consists of 16 residues. V was clipped by 8 bases and J by 3 bases; unmatched bases: 10. The germline V gene encodes CDR1 LNHNV and CDR2 YYDKDF (reference sequence). CDR3 sequence: CATQGQDLGGANVLTF. CDR3 DNA sequence: TGTGCCACCCAAGGACAGGATTTAGGTGGGGCCAACGTCCTGACTTTC.

The chain links TRBV9 to TRBJ1-3; weak D call: TRBD1 (5 bases). V dropped 3 bases and J dropped 4 bases, with 17 bases sitting between them. There are 16 residues in the CDR3. In germline, CDR1 is SGDLS, CDR2 YYNGEE. Here the CDR3 reads CASSAASRVAGNTIYF. The CDR3 DNA reads as TGTGCCAGCAGCGCCGCTTCCAGGGTGGCCGGAAACACCATATATTTT.

The CDR3 coding sequence is TGCAGCGTTGAAGAAACAGGGGGCGTGAATGGAAACACCATATATTTT. Its protein is CSVEETGGVNGNTIYF. The gene calls are TRBV29-1 and TRBJ1-3; 9 positions match TRBD1. The V segment lost 0 bases and the J segment 3 bases; nucleotides outside the gene matches: 6. From germline, CDR1 is SQVTM and CDR2 ANQGSEA. CDR3 length: 16 residues.

The V gene is TRBV12-3 or TRBV12-4, the J gene TRBJ2-7, with 7 bases aligning to TRBD1. This CDR3 comprises 14 residues. V shed 8 bases and J 6 bases; nucleotides not matched to a gene: 13. CDR3 region: CASGMDRPPGEQYF. The CDR3 nucleotides are TGTGCCAGCGGGATGGACAGGCCGCCGGGCGAGCAGTACTTC.

This clonotype was counted between two and nine times. The chain links TRBV5-1 to TRBJ2-7, with a weak D call TRBD1 (6 bases). V lost 0 bases and J 5 bases, leaving 9 bases between the germline ends. The CDR3 runs to 13 residues. The germline V gene has CDR1 SGHRS and CDR2 YFSETQ. In DNA form, the CDR3 reads TGCGCCAGCAGCTTGGCAGGGGCCCACGAGCAGTACTTC. Its translation: CASSLAGAHEQYF.

V is TRBV2 and J is TRBJ2-3; D gene ambiguous. In germline, CDR1 is SNHLY, CDR2 FYNNEI. V was pared by 7 bases and J by 6 bases, with 14 bases between. This CDR3 has 13 amino acids. CDR3 nucleotides: TGTGCCAGCACCCAAAAATGGGTTGATACGCAGTATTTT. This encodes CASTQKWVDTQYF. The full variable domain, its missing parts supplied by reference TRBV2 and TRBJ2-3, is EPEVTQTPSHQVTQMGQEVILRCVPISNHLYFYWYRQILGQKVEFLVSFYNNEISEKSEIFDDQFSVERPDGSNFTLKIRSTKLEDSAMYFCASTQKWVDTQYFGPGTRLTVL.

This chain links TRBV10-3 with TRBJ2-1, with D possibly being TRBD2 (6 bases). In germline, CDR1 is ENHRY, CDR2 SYGVKD. The CDR3 has 14 amino acids. With 3 bases removed from V and 6 bases from J, the gap between germline ends came to 12 bases. Written as DNA, the CDR3 is TGTGCCATCAGTGATTCGGGACTGATCAATGAGCAGTTCTTC. The encoded protein is CAISDSGLINEQFF.